Presented here are 8 T cell receptor beta chains from one specimen sequenced in a study of T cells after yellow fever vaccination. Each CDR3 protein gets one entry after TCRdb re-called the 5' RACE reads with MiXCR. This table holds fewer than 100,000 distinct CDR3 sequences, around 9.8% found once. The specimen comprised CD8+ T cells not binding an NS4B(214-222) dextramer, sorted from PBMCs, sampled less than 16 days after the first yellow fever vaccination. These receptors all come from a man younger than 35 who received the YFV17D yellow fever vaccine.

The chain recombines TRBV7-6 with TRBJ2-3; perhaps TRBD2 as D (6 bases). The length of the CDR3 is 14 residues. The V end lost 6 bases, the J end lost 4 bases, and 14 bases lay between the germline ends. Germline V CDR1 and CDR2: SGHVS, FNYEAQ. CDR3 loop: CASSHSGSSDTQYF. The CDR3 DNA is TGTGCCAGCAGTCATAGCGGCAGCTCAGATACGCAGTATTTT.

The V gene is TRBV7-2, the J gene TRBJ2-7; 8 bases match TRBD2. J lost 3 bases, V lost 3 bases, and 7 bases had no gene match. The CDR3 contains 15 residues. Germline assignment: CDR1 SGHTA and CDR2 FQGNSA. The CDR3 DNA sequence: TGTGCCAGCAGCTTGTATACCGGGGGGGACTACGAGCAGTACGTC. It is translated as CASSLYTGGDYEQYV.

This clonotype has just a few counts. The rearrangement links TRBV27 to TRBJ2-7, with D perhaps being TRBD1 or TRBD2 (5 bases each). Germline V gives CDR1 MNHEY, CDR2 SMNVEV (reference sequence). V lost 4 bases and J lost 6, with 10 bases in between. CDR3 length: 12 amino acids. The CDR3 DNA reads TGTGCCAGCAGTTCCGGGACGACCGAGCAGTACGTC. Translation gives CASSSGTTEQYV.

This clonotype appeared a few times. The rearrangement joins TRBV20-1 to TRBJ1-2; possible D gene TRBD1, 5 bases. Trimming took off 5 bases at V and 2 bases at J, with 9 bases between the two ends. CDR3 size: 12 residues. Germline CDR1 reads DFQATT; CDR2 reads SNEGSKA (reference sequence). CDR3 sequence reads: CSAEQGNYGYTF. CDR3 DNA sequence: TGCAGTGCTGAGCAGGGAAACTATGGCTACACCTTC.

This chain links TRBV19 with TRBJ2-1; 8 positions agree with TRBD2. The CDR3 totals 13 residues. J was trimmed by 8 bases and V by 7 bases; bases with no gene match: 7. In germline, CDR1 is LNHDA, CDR2 SQIVND (reference sequence). CDR3 loop: CASTPGGVYEQFF. The CDR3 DNA reads TGTGCCAGTACGCCGGGAGGGGTCTATGAGCAGTTCTTC. Full variable domain (outside the CDR3, taken from reference TRBV19 and TRBJ2-1): DGGITQSPKYLFRKEGQNVTLSCEQNLNHDAMYWYRQDPGQGLRLIYYSQIVNDFQKGDIAEGYSVSREKKESFPLTVTSAQKNPTAFYLCASTPGGVYEQFFGPGTRLTVL.

This sequence joins TRBV5-6 and TRBJ1-4, with D possibly being TRBD1 (6 bases). The germline gives CDR1 SGHDT, CDR2 YYEEEE. The CDR3 covers 15 residues. With 4 bases removed from V and 5 bases from J, the gap between germline ends came to 15 bases. This chain's CDR3 is CASSPMGAPNEKLFF. Written as DNA, the CDR3 is TGTGCCAGCAGCCCGATGGGGGCGCCGAATGAAAAACTGTTTTTT.

This clonotype was picked up many times. The chain links TRBV12-3 or TRBV12-4 to TRBJ2-1; tentative D call: TRBD2 (5 bases). Trimming stripped 3 bases from V and 14 bases from J, with 26 bases between. The CDR3 is 16 residues long. DNA for the CDR3: TGTGCCAGCAGTTTCACCCCGGGGATGTTCCCACCCACGGAGTTCTTC. Translating gives CASSFTPGMFPPTEFF.

The chain has TRBV12-3 or TRBV12-4 and TRBJ2-7, with TRBD2 matching 8 bases. The CDR3 is 14 amino acids. V dropped 3 bases and J dropped 4; count of bases not matched to a gene: 5. CDR3 loop: CASSFGLAGYEQYV. The DNA for the CDR3 is TGTGCCAGCAGTTTTGGTCTAGCGGGTTACGAGCAGTACGTC.